The entry below gives a single T cell receptor beta chain sequence along with its context. Its target is not known. The sample originates from a study of T cell responses to AZD1222 COVID-19 vaccine. General observations from the study: It should be noted that donors were predominantly white British and more often female, and clonal diversity was possibly underestimated.

Only in-frame clones appear in the TCRdb table, and some are missing; sequencing was by immunoSEQ multiplex PCR. The sample gives 100,000 to 150,000 clones, 70% to 90% of which show up once; approximately 8% is in the top ten. Trimming stripped 6 bases from V and 5 bases from J, with 17 bases between. Germline lookup yields CDR1 SNHLY and CDR2 FYNNEI. The length of the CDR3 is 14 residues. The origin of this receptor is an adult who received the MenACWY meningococcal vaccine as a control. The input for sequencing was peripheral blood, taken 28 days after the second dose of the MenACWY control vaccine. V usage is TRBV2 and J usage is TRBJ2-7; perhaps TRBD2 as D (6 bases). CDR3 bases: TGTGCCAGCAGGGAGGGTTATTTGAGGGACGAGCAGTACTTC. Protein product: CASREGYLRDEQYF.